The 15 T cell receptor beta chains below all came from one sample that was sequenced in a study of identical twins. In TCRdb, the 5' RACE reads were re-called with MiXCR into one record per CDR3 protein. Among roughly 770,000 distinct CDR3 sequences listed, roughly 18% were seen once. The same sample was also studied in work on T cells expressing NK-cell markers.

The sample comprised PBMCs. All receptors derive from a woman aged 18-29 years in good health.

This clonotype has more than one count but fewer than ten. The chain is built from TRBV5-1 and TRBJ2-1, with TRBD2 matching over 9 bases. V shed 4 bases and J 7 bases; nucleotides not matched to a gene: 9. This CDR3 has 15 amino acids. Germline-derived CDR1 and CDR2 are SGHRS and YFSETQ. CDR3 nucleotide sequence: TGCGCCAGCAGCAATCTAGCGGGATGGACGAATGAGCAGTTCTTC. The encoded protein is CASSNLAGWTNEQFF. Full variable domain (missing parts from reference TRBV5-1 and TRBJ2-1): KAGVTQTPRYLIKTRGQQVTLSCSPISGHRSVSWYQQTPGQGLQFLFEYFSETQRNKGNFPGRFSGRQFSNSRSEMNVSTLELGDSALYLCASSNLAGWTNEQFFGPGTRLTVL.

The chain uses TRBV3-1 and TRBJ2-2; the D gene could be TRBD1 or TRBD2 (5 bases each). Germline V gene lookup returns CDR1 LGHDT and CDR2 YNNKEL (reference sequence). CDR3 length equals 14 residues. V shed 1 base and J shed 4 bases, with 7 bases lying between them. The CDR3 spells CASSQGGVTGELFF. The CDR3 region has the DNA TGTGCCAGCAGCCAAGGAGGGGTCACCGGGGAGCTGTTTTTT.

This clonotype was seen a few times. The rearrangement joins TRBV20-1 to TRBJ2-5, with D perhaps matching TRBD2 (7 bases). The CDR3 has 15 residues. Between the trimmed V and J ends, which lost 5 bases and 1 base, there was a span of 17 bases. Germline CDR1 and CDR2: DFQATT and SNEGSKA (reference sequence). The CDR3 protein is CSAPNPGGGQETQYF. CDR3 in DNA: TGCAGTGCTCCTAATCCGGGGGGCGGCCAAGAGACCCAGTACTTC.

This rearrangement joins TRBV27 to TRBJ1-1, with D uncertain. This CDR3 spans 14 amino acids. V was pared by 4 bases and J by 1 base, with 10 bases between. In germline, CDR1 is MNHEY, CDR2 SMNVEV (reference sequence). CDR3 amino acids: CASSSRRRNTEAFF. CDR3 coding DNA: TGTGCCAGCAGTTCGAGACGCCGGAACACTGAAGCTTTCTTT.

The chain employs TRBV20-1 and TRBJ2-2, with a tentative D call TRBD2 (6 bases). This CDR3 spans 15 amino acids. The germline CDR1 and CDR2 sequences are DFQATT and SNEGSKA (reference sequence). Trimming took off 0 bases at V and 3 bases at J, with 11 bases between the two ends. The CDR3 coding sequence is TGCAGTGCTAGAGATCAGTCGGGGGACACCGGGGAGCTGTTTTTT. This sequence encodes CSARDQSGDTGELFF.

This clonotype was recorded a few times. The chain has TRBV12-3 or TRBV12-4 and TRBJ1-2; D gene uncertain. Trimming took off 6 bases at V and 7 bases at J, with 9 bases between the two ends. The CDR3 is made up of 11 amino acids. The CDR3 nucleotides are TGTGCCAGCAGCCGGGTCCGTGGCTACACCTTC. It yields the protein CASSRVRGYTF.

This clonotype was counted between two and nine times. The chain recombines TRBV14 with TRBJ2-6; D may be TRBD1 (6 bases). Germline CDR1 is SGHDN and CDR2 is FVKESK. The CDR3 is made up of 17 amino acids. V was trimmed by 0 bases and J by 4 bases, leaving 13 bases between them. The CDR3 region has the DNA TGTGCCAGCAGCCAAGAGGGACACCCGTCCGGGGCCAACGTCCTGACTTTC. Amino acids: CASSQEGHPSGANVLTF.

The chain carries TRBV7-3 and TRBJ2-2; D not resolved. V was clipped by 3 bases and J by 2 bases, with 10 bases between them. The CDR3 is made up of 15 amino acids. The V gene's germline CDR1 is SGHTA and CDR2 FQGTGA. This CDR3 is CASSLVGINTGELFF. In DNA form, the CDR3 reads TGTGCCAGCAGCTTGGTGGGCATTAACACCGGGGAGCTGTTTTTT.

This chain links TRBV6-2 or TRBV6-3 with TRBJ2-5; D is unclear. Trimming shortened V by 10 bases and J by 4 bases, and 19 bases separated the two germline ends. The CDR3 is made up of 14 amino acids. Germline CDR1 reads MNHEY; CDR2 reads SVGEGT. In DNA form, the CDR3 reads TGTGCCACCGTAGAGCGTCTGGTGGGAGAGACCCAGTACTTC. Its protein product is CATVERLVGETQYF.

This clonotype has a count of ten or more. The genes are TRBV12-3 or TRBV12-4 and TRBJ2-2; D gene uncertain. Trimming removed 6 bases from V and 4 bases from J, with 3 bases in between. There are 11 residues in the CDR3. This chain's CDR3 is CASSFTGELFF. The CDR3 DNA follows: TGTGCCAGCAGCTTCACCGGGGAGCTGTTTTTT.

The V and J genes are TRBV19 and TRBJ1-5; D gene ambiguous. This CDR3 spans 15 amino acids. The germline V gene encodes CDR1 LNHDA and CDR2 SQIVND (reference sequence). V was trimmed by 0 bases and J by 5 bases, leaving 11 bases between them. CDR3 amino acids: CASSIDPGPYQPQHF. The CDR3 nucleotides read TGTGCCAGTAGTATAGATCCGGGTCCGTATCAGCCCCAGCATTTT.

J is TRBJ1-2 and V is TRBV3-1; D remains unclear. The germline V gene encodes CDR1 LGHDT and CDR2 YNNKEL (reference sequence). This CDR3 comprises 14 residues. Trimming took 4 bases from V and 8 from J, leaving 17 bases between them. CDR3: CASSRSTVSEGYTF. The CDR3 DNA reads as TGTGCCAGCAGCCGTTCAACAGTTTCTGAGGGCTACACCTTC.

Here the CDR3 DNA reads TGCAGTGCTAGAGATGGGCGGGGGCGGGGAAATGAGCAGTTCTTC. This sequence encodes CSARDGRGRGNEQFF. The chain has TRBV20-1 and TRBJ2-1, with a weak D call TRBD2 (7 bases). The CDR3 covers 15 residues. The V and J ends lost 0 bases and 7 bases respectively, with 16 bases between them. Germline lookup yields CDR1 DFQATT and CDR2 SNEGSKA (reference sequence).

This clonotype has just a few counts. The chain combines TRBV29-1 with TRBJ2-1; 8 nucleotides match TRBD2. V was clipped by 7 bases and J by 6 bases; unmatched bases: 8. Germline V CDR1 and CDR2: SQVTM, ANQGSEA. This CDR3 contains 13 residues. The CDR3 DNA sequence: TGCAGCGCAGCAGGACTAGCTTTCAATGAGCAGTTCTTC. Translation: CSAAGLAFNEQFF.

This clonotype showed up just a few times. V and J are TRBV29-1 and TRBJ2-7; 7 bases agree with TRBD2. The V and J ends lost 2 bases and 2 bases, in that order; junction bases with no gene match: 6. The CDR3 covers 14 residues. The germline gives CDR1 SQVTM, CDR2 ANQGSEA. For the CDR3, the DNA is TGCAGCGTTGAATCGGCGGGAGTGGCCTACGAGCAGTACTTC. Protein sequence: CSVESAGVAYEQYF.